The 23 T cell receptor beta chains in this list originate from one sample, sequenced in a study of regulatory T cells in long-lasting Graves disease. For TCR beta, libraries came from iRepertoire HTBI primers and Arm-PCR of CDR3 regions. TCRdb recomputed calls from the multiplex PCR reads with MiXCR, one row per CDR3 protein. Among 400,000 to 500,000 distinct CDR3 sequences listed, about 15% were seen once. Time point here: newly diagnosed GD, antithyroid drugs for less than 3 months. PBMC RNA served as the TCR library source. These records were also assigned to another study, of T cells in Graves' hyperthyroidism and ophthalmopathy.

This material consisted of peripheral blood mononuclear cells (PBMCs), taken at new diagnosis, from a patient treated with antithyroid drugs. These receptors were taken from a woman in her twenties or thirties with Graves disease.

This clonotype was recorded at least ten times. V gene TRBV11-2 combines with J gene TRBJ1-1; no clear D. Trimming took 7 bases from V and 0 from J, leaving 18 bases between them. CDR1 and CDR2 (germline): SGHAT, FQNNGV. The CDR3 spans 16 residues. The DNA for the CDR3 is TGTGCCAGCATCCCCGAGGCGGGGAATATGAACACTGAAGCTTTCTTT. Encoded protein: CASIPEAGNMNTEAFF. The full variable domain, in which reference TRBV11-2 and TRBJ1-1 provide the parts outside the CDR3, is EAGVAQSPRYKIIEKRQSVAFWCNPISGHATLYWYQQILGQGPKLLIQFQNNGVVDDSQLPKDRFSAERLKGVDSTLKIQPAKLEDSAVYLCASIPEAGNMNTEAFFGQGTRLTVV.

This clonotype showed up many times. This chain's CDR3 is CASSLLQGGNTIYF. As DNA, the CDR3 is TGTGCCAGCAGTTTACTACAGGGGGGAAACACCATATATTTT. V is TRBV28 and J is TRBJ1-3; 7 nucleotides match TRBD1. V was clipped by 2 bases and J by 4 bases; unmatched bases: 2. The CDR3 spans 14 residues. The germline CDR1 and CDR2 sequences are MDHEN and SYDVKM.

Worth noting for this clonotype: A read error is possible here, since a much larger clone lies one base away. The V call is TRBV7-2, the J call TRBJ1-3; the D is unclear. CDR1 and CDR2 (germline): SGHTA, FQGNSA. The CDR3 is made up of 13 amino acids. CDR3 protein: CASSSYSENTIYF. CDR3 nucleotides: TGTGCCAGCAGCTCGTACTCTGAAAACACCATATATTTT. Full variable domain (outside the CDR3, taken from reference TRBV7-2 and TRBJ1-3): GAGVSQSPSNKVTEKGKDVELRCDPISGHTALYWYRQSLGQGLEFLIYFQGNSAPDKSGLPSDRFSAERTGGSVSTLTIQRTQQEDSAVYLCASSSYSENTIYFGEGSWLTVV.

At least ten counts were recorded for this clonotype. The CDR3 loop reads CAISESLGPTEAFF. CDR3 sequence (DNA): TGTGCCATCAGTGAGTCGTTGGGGCCCACTGAAGCTTTCTTT. This sequence joins TRBV10-3 and TRBJ1-1, with D possibly being TRBD1 (5 bases). Deletions cut 0 bases from V and 4 bases from J, with 9 bases between. This CDR3 is built from 14 residues. In germline, CDR1 is ENHRY, CDR2 SYGVKD.

The count of this clonotype is one. This may arise from a read error, as a much more abundant clone is one base away. The CDR3 DNA follows: TGTGCCAGCAGTTCGAACTCATACAGGCCCGGAGGCGATGAGCAGTTCTTC. Residues: CASSSNSYRPGGDEQFF. V gene TRBV12-3 or TRBV12-4 combines with J gene TRBJ2-1, with D perhaps given as TRBD1 or TRBD2 (5 bases each). The germline V and J ends were trimmed by 4 bases and 8 bases, with 24 bases remaining between them. The CDR3 consists of 17 residues.

This clonotype was observed a few times. DNA for the CDR3: TGTGCCTGGAGTGTACTCGGGGGGGACGGCTACACCTTC. Translation: CAWSVLGGDGYTF. The V and J genes are TRBV30 and TRBJ1-2, with D possibly matching TRBD1 (5 bases). CDR3 length equals 13 residues. V lost 0 bases and J lost 8, with 13 bases in between. The germline V gene has CDR1 GTSNPN and CDR2 SVGIG (reference sequence).

This clonotype was observed at least ten times. The rearrangement joins TRBV6-5 to TRBJ1-1; 10 nucleotides align to TRBD1. The V segment lost 4 bases and the J segment 7 bases; nucleotides outside the gene matches: 9. CDR1 MNHEY and CDR2 SVGAGI come from the germline V gene. This CDR3 comprises 15 residues. The CDR3 DNA sequence: TGTGCCAGCAGTTCCCGGGACAGGGGACCATTTGAAGCTTTCTTT. Protein: CASSSRDRGPFEAFF.

This clonotype came up a few times. The rearrangement links TRBV7-6 to TRBJ1-1, with 7 bases lining up with TRBD1. The germline gives CDR1 SGHVS, CDR2 FNYEAQ. The trim removed 0 bases at V and 10 bases at J, leaving 8 bases unmatched. CDR3 size: 14 residues. This chain's CDR3 is CASSLAQVGGLAFF. The CDR3 region has the DNA TGTGCCAGCAGCTTAGCGCAAGTAGGGGGCCTAGCTTTCTTT. Variable domain in full (rest from reference TRBV7-6 and TRBJ1-1): GAGVSQSPRYKVTKRGQDVALRCDPISGHVSLYWYRQALGQGPEFLTYFNYEAQQDKSGLPNDRFSAERPEGSISTLTIQRTEQRDSAMYRCASSLAQVGGLAFFGQGTRLTVV.

This clonotype was seen at least ten times. In DNA, the CDR3 is TGCAGTGCTAGAGCCACCGGGATTCATAGCAATCAGCCCCAGCATTTT. It translates to CSARATGIHSNQPQHF. This chain uses TRBV20-1 with TRBJ1-5; the D is unclear. Germline CDR1 is DFQATT and CDR2 is SNEGSKA (reference sequence). Between the trimmed V and J ends, which lost 1 base and 0 bases, there was a span of 13 bases. This CDR3 has 16 residues.

The chain employs TRBV5-1 and TRBJ1-1, with 7 bases lining up with TRBD1. In germline, CDR1 is SGHRS, CDR2 YFSETQ. There are 14 residues in the CDR3. V shed 2 bases, J shed 1 base, and the junction held 2 bases outside the gene matches. Written as DNA, the CDR3 is TGCGCCAGCAGCTTTGGACAGGAGAACACTGAAGCTTTCTTT. Its protein is CASSFGQENTEAFF.

This clonotype has ten or more counts. The rearrangement joins TRBV9 to TRBJ2-7, with 7 bases lining up with TRBD1. The CDR3 is made up of 14 amino acids. Germline lookup yields CDR1 SGDLS and CDR2 YYNGEE. V was clipped by 3 bases and J by 1 base; unmatched bases: 4. The chain's CDR3 is CASSARQGSYEQYF. CDR3 bases: TGTGCCAGCAGCGCTCGACAGGGTTCCTACGAGCAGTACTTC. Complete variable domain (other parts from reference TRBV9 and TRBJ2-7): DSGVTQTPKHLITATGQRVTLRCSPRSGDLSVYWYQQSLDQGLQFLIQYYNGEERAKGNILERFSAQQFPDLHSELNLSSLELGDSALYFCASSARQGSYEQYFGPGTRLTVT.

In its sample, this clonotype was seen once. With a much larger clone just one base away, this may be a read error. V is TRBV30 and J is TRBJ1-1; D not certain. Trimming shortened V by 5 bases and J by 1 base, and 11 bases separated the two germline ends. The CDR3 is 13 amino acids. CDR1 GTSNPN and CDR2 SVGIG come from the germline V gene (reference sequence). This chain's CDR3 is CAWERSGNTEAFF. The CDR3 nucleotides are TGTGCCTGGGAGCGTTCGGGGAACACTGAAGCTTTCTTT.

This clonotype turned up a few times. V gene TRBV5-1 combines with J gene TRBJ2-2; maybe TRBD1 (6 bases). The V and J ends lost 6 bases and 1 base respectively, with 10 bases between them. Germline CDR1 and CDR2: SGHRS and YFSETQ. The CDR3 runs 14 residues. CDR3 region: CASTGQLNTGELFF. CDR3 DNA sequence: TGCGCCAGCACTGGACAGTTGAACACCGGGGAGCTGTTTTTT.

This clonotype was detected a few times. The rearrangement joins TRBV9 to TRBJ2-4; no firm D call. This CDR3 spans 14 amino acids. V was clipped by 2 bases and J by 8 bases, with 14 bases between them. Per the germline V gene, CDR1 is SGDLS and CDR2 is YYNGEE. Written as DNA, the CDR3 is TGTGCCAGCAGCGTGGTACCTACCCTTCACATTCAGTACTTC. Protein: CASSVVPTLHIQYF.

This clonotype was counted only a few times. The chain recombines TRBV19 with TRBJ1-1; no reliable D call. Per germline, CDR1 LNHDA and CDR2 SQIVND (reference sequence). Trimming cost V 2 bases and J 4 bases, with 11 bases left between them. This CDR3 comprises 14 residues. Written as DNA, the CDR3 is TGTGCCAGTAGTATATTGTCGTGGAGCACTGAAGCTTTCTTT. This gives the protein CASSILSWSTEAFF.

This chain uses TRBV7-9 with TRBJ1-2; D uncertain. The CDR3 runs to 13 residues. The V gene lost 5 bases and the J gene lost 4 bases, with 11 bases spanning the gap. Germline V gene sequence: CDR1 SEHNR, CDR2 FQNEAQ (reference sequence). CDR3 sequence reads: CASSPSNPYGYTF. In DNA form, the CDR3 reads TGTGCCAGCAGCCCGTCAAACCCCTATGGCTACACCTTC.

This clonotype was picked up many times. This chain connects TRBV24-1 to TRBJ2-1, with TRBD2 matching 8 bases. Germline loops: CDR1 KGHDR, CDR2 SFDVKD. V lost 2 bases, J lost 6 bases, and 2 bases stayed unmatched. The CDR3 is made up of 14 amino acids. CDR3 loop: CATSDSSGFNEQFF. DNA of the CDR3: TGTGCCACCAGTGATTCTAGCGGGTTCAATGAGCAGTTCTTC.

The sample holds many counts of this clonotype. This chain uses TRBV20-1 with TRBJ2-7; 8 bases align to TRBD2. V lost 4 bases to trimming and J lost 3 bases; unmatched junction nucleotides: 5. CDR1 and CDR2 from the germline V gene are DFQATT and SNEGSKA (reference sequence). There are 13 residues in the CDR3. The CDR3 is CSAKTSADYEQYF. The CDR3 DNA sequence: TGCAGTGCTAAGACTAGCGCGGACTACGAGCAGTACTTC.

This clonotype was observed at least ten times. The chain links TRBV6-1 to TRBJ2-7; 16 bases are a match to TRBD2. CDR3 length: 16 residues. Per the germline V gene, CDR1 is MNHNS and CDR2 is SASEGT. Trimming removed 6 bases from V and 6 bases from J; junction bases left unmatched: 8. This CDR3 reads CASRGLAGGPNFEQYF. The CDR3 DNA reads as TGTGCCAGCAGGGGACTAGCGGGAGGGCCTAACTTCGAGCAGTACTTC.

This clonotype was counted a few times. The J gene is TRBJ2-1, the V gene TRBV11-2; the match to TRBD2 covers 7 bases. Germline CDR1 is SGHAT and CDR2 is FQNNGV. Germline trimming cut 5 bases from V and 5 bases from J; bases unmatched to any gene: 15. This CDR3 has 17 residues. CDR3 region: CASSQAKLGTKDNEQFF. CDR3 DNA sequence: TGTGCCAGCAGCCAAGCGAAGCTTGGGACTAAAGACAATGAGCAGTTCTTC.

This chain uses TRBV14 with TRBJ1-5; D is perhaps TRBD1 (6 bases). Germline assignment: CDR1 SGHDN and CDR2 FVKESK. The CDR3 loop spans 14 amino acids. Trimming removed 1 base at V and 6 bases at J, with 10 bases between. CDR3 nucleotide sequence: TGTGCCAGCAGCCAAGGAGGGGGGACTCAGCCCCAGCATTTT. Translated: CASSQGGGTQPQHF.

The gene calls are TRBV7-6 and TRBJ2-2; perhaps TRBD1 as D (5 bases). The CDR3 loop spans 12 amino acids. Per the germline V gene, CDR1 is SGHVS and CDR2 is FNYEAQ. CDR3 loop: CAGAANTGELFF. The CDR3 DNA follows: TGTGCAGGGGCCGCGAACACCGGGGAGCTGTTTTTT.

The table lists this clonotype with many counts. V is TRBV20-1 and J is TRBJ2-5; 8 bases line up with TRBD2. With 5 bases clipped from V and 1 base from J, the junction kept 9 bases outside the gene matches. The CDR3 loop spans 15 amino acids. Germline V lookup: CDR1 DFQATT, CDR2 SNEGSKA (reference sequence). The CDR3 nucleotides read TGCAGTGCTGGGGAGGTACTAGCGGTCCAAGAGACCCAGTACTTC. It specifies CSAGEVLAVQETQYF.